One and the same sample provided the 13 T cell receptor beta chains below, sequenced in a study of molecular identifiers for immune sequencing clone quantification. TCRdb re-derived calls from the PCR reads in MiXCR, one entry per CDR3 protein. Among around 320,000 distinct CDR3 sequences listed, roughly 24% were seen once. Material: naive CD8+ T cells from blood, with Jurkat cell RNA spiked in. The subset here: FACS-sorted CD8+CD4-CCR7+CD45RA+ naive T cells. These receptor sequences come from a human donor in good health. Some libraries in this study had Jurkat cell RNA spiked in.

This clonotype has ten or more counts. CDR3 coding DNA: TGTGCCAGCACCCCGGACAGTAGCAATCAGCCCCAGCATTTT. Amino acids: CASTPDSSNQPQHF. This chain joins TRBV2 and TRBJ1-5, with D perhaps TRBD1 (6 bases). Per germline, CDR1 SNHLY and CDR2 FYNNEI. V lost 7 bases and J 0 bases, leaving 10 bases between the germline ends. The CDR3 covers 14 residues.

This clonotype was found many times. The rearrangement joins TRBV20-1 to TRBJ2-5; 9 bases agree with TRBD1. Germline V gene lookup returns CDR1 DFQATT and CDR2 SNEGSKA (reference sequence). Losses at the gene ends were 5 bases for V and 5 bases for J; bases not matched to a gene: 6. The CDR3 is 13 residues long. In DNA form, the CDR3 reads TGCAGTGCTCCGGACAGGGGTCCCGAGACCCAGTACTTC. Its translation: CSAPDRGPETQYF.

In the case of this clonotype: This CDR3 fails to terminate in the conserved phenylalanine or tryptophan, so it likely reflects a read error. The chain employs TRBV12-3 or TRBV12-4 and TRBJ2-5, with 13 nucleotides matching TRBD2. V shed 8 bases, J shed 2 bases, and the junction held 8 bases outside the gene matches. CDR3 length: 16 amino acids. As DNA, the CDR3 is TGTGCCAGCGAAGGGACTAGCGGGGTAGGGCAAGAGACCCAGTACTCC. Residues: CASEGTSGVGQETQYS.

This clonotype was recorded at least ten times. This rearrangement joins TRBV5-1 to TRBJ2-7; D is tentatively TRBD1 or TRBD2 (5 bases each). Deletions cut 0 bases from V and 3 bases from J, with 10 bases between. The CDR3 consists of 14 residues. CDR1 is SGHRS and CDR2 is YFSETQ in the germline V gene. The CDR3: CASSLVEGNYEQYF. CDR3 nucleotides: TGCGCCAGCAGCTTGGTTGAGGGGAACTACGAGCAGTACTTC.

The chain is built from TRBV4-3 and TRBJ2-2; 8 bases are shared with TRBD2. This CDR3 spans 17 amino acids. Unmatched junction bases numbered 9, after V lost 0 bases and J lost 6 bases. Looked up from germline, CDR1 is LGHNA and CDR2 is YSLEER. CDR3 in amino acids: CASSQDPASGFAGELFF. The CDR3 DNA reads as TGCGCCAGCAGCCAAGATCCGGCTAGCGGGTTCGCCGGGGAGCTGTTTTTT.

This clonotype showed up just a few times. This sequence joins TRBV10-1 and TRBJ2-2; 8 bases are shared with TRBD2. This CDR3 is built from 14 residues. V gave up 6 bases and J gave up 4 bases; unmatched junction bases: 4. Germline V gene data show CDR1 as WNHNN and CDR2 as SYGVQD (reference sequence). CDR3 nucleotide sequence: TGCGCCAGCAGCAGGACTAGCCCCACCGGGGAGCTGTTTTTT. It encodes CASSRTSPTGELFF.

In this sample, this clonotype turned up a few times. This rearrangement joins TRBV7-9 to TRBJ2-3, with D possibly TRBD2 on 5 matching bases. The V end was cut by 11 bases, the J end by 5 bases, with 20 bases between. From germline, CDR1 is SEHNR and CDR2 FQNEAQ (reference sequence). The CDR3 is 14 amino acids. The CDR3 sequence: CASERPLALDTQYF. Here the CDR3 DNA reads TGTGCCTCAGAGCGGCCTCTAGCCTTAGATACGCAGTATTTT.

This clonotype was seen at least ten times. The V call is TRBV6-6, the J call TRBJ2-1, with D hard to call. The CDR3 sequence is 13 residues long. V was trimmed by 2 bases and J by 6 bases, leaving 8 bases between them. CDR1 is MNHNY and CDR2 is SVGAGI in the germline V gene (reference sequence). CDR3 region: CASSYPRANEQFF. CDR3 sequence (DNA): TGTGCCAGCAGTTACCCCCGCGCCAATGAGCAGTTCTTC.

The chain links TRBV4-3 to TRBJ1-1; D is unclear. CDR1 is LGHNA and CDR2 is YSLEER in the germline V gene. The CDR3 length is 14 residues. V gave up 0 bases and J gave up 7 bases, with 12 bases separating them. This CDR3 is CASSQDFGRNEAFF. CDR3 DNA sequence: TGCGCCAGCAGCCAAGATTTCGGGAGAAATGAAGCTTTCTTT.

This clonotype came up many times. The gene calls are TRBV7-8 and TRBJ2-1; 10 bases map to TRBD2. This CDR3 contains 14 residues. Unmatched junction bases numbered 10, after V lost 7 bases and J lost 10 bases. Germline V gives CDR1 SGHVS, CDR2 FQNEAQ. CDR3 sequence (DNA): TGTGCCAGCACCCTCCAGAGCGGGGGGGTCGAGCAGTTCTTC. Encoded protein: CASTLQSGGVEQFF.

This clonotype came up many times. This chain joins TRBV29-1 and TRBJ2-3, with D tentatively TRBD1 (6 bases). The CDR3 loop spans 16 amino acids. From germline, CDR1 is SQVTM and CDR2 ANQGSEA. The ends were cut back, 0 bases at V and 2 bases at J, with 15 bases in the middle. CDR3 sequence (DNA): TGCAGCGTTGAAGAATTAAGGCTGGGACACACAGATACGCAGTATTTT. Translating gives CSVEELRLGHTDTQYF.

Ten or more counts support this clonotype. This chain joins TRBV25-1 and TRBJ2-1; the D is unclear. Germline V CDR1 and CDR2: MGHDK, SYGVNS. Trimming left V 6 bases short and J 6 bases short, with 18 bases between. CDR3 length: 15 amino acids. This CDR3 reads CASSQGTTPGNEQFF. The CDR3 DNA sequence: TGTGCCAGCAGCCAAGGAACAACGCCGGGCAATGAGCAGTTCTTC.

There are many counts of this clonotype. The gene calls are TRBV5-1 and TRBJ1-1, with 8 nucleotides matching TRBD1. This CDR3 is built from 13 residues. Per the germline V gene, CDR1 is SGHRS and CDR2 is YFSETQ. The trim removed 2 bases at V and 4 bases at J, leaving 1 base unmatched. The CDR3 DNA reads TGCGCCAGCAGCTTAGACAGGGGCACTGAAGCTTTCTTT. It is translated as CASSLDRGTEAFF.